The clone carrying this T cell receptor beta chain is medium-sized (0.01 to 0.1%). As yet, its antigen is unknown. Each CDR3 protein is one row after TCRdb ran MiXCR on the 5' RACE reads. Among about 6,000 distinct CDR3 sequences listed, approximately 15% were seen once. These data are taken from a study of spatial heterogeneity in lung cancer. Overall study findings and caveats: In tumors, expanded intratumoral alpha and beta TCR counts tracked mutation counts.

Germline CDR1 is SGHKS and CDR2 is YYEKEE (reference sequence). V gave up 4 bases and J gave up 0 bases, with 12 bases separating them. The CDR3 is 15 residues long. Time point defined: sample taken at primary tumor resection. The sample was lung tumor tissue, taken at surgery. This chain connects TRBV5-5 to TRBJ2-3; D perhaps matches TRBD2 (6 bases). The clonotype comes from a male donor with early-stage non-small cell lung cancer. The CDR3 here is CASSVSGRSTDTQYF. In DNA, the CDR3 is TGTGCCAGCAGCGTTAGCGGAAGAAGCACAGATACGCAGTATTTT. The whole variable domain, remainder taken from reference TRBV5-5 and TRBJ2-3, is DAGVTQSPTHLIKTRGQQVTLRCSPISGHKSVSWYQQVLGQGPQFIFQYYEKEERGRGNFPDRFSARQFPNYSSELNVNALLLGDSALYLCASSVSGRSTDTQYFGPGTRLTVL.